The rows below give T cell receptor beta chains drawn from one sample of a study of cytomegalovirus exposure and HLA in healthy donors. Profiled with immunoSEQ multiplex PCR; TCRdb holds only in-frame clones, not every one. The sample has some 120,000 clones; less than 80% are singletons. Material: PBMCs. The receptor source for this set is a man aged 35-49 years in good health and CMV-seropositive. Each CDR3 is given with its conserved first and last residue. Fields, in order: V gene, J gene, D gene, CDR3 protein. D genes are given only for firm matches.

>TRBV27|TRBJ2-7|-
CASSLSMAFYEQYF
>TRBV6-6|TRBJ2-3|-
CASSNVGTAADTQYF
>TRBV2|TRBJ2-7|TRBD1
CASSTGQASSYEQYF
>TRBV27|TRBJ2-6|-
CASSGPNSGANVLTF
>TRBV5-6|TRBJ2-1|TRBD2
CASSLAVAGLSYNEQFF
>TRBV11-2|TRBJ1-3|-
CASSLVRQPGNTIYF
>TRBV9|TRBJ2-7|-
CASSVGVGADEQYF
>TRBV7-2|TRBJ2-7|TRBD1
CASSFGDGDSRYEQYF
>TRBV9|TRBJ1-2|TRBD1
CASRPDRGFLSGYTF
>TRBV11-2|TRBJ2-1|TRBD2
CASSLDRLASGYNEQFF
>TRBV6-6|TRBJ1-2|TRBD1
CASSPGDRALYGYTF
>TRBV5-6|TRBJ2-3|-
CASSFMGRTDTQYF
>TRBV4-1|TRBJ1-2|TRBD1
CASSQDGTGLWAGYGYTF
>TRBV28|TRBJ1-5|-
CASSWVRGNQPQHF
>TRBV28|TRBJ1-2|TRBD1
CASSPRGKGNYGYTF
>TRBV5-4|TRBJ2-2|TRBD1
CASSPLQGMDGELFF
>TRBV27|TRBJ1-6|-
CASSLWRAEASYNSPLHF
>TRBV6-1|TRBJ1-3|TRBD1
CASRRQGDSGNTIYF
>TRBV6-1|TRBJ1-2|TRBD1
CASNLQGAHYGYTF
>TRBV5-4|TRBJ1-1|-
CASSLGQYEAFF
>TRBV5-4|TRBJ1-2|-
CASSLADRNYGYTF
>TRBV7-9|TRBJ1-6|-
CASTPLGGENSPLHF